The T cell receptor beta chain described here comes from a study of Ad26.COV2.S vaccination and SARS-CoV-2 variants. Method: immunoSEQ multiplex PCR; TCRdb's copy keeps in-frame clones and lacks some. The profile covers about 180,000 clones, with about 83% appearing a single time and about 5.5% taken by the ten largest. Looked up from germline, CDR1 is PRHDT and CDR2 is FYEKMQ (reference sequence). Trimming pared 5 bases from V and 4 bases from J, leaving 11 bases between. The CDR3 runs to 13 residues. This receptor was obtained from a human donor who had recovered from COVID-19. This sequence joins TRBV13 and TRBJ2-5; D remains unclear. The starting material was peripheral blood, obtained after recovery from COVID-19. The CDR3 protein is CASSRPGVETQYF. CDR3 nucleotides: TGTGCCAGCAGCCGCCCCGGAGTAGAGACCCAGTACTTC.